This TCR beta chain is from a study of beta chain features in type 1 diabetes. Every bit of the isolated RNA underwent reverse transcription, so sequencing read expressed TCRB transcripts. Sequencing was performed with immunoSEQ multiplex PCR; in TCRdb, only in-frame clones are kept and a portion is missing. The repertoire holds fewer than 150,000 clones, with less than 8.5% as singletons. Germline values: CDR1 SGHTA, CDR2 FQGNSA. V dropped 2 bases and J dropped 1 base, with 14 bases sitting between them. The CDR3 sequence is 16 residues long. This clone has a handful of counts. This chain uses TRBV7-2 with TRBJ1-1; perhaps TRBD1 as D (5 bases). The receptor was isolated from a woman aged 25 to 39 in good health. Sequenced material: central memory CD4+ T cells from blood. This chain's CDR3 is CASSLKPQGWNTEAFF. As DNA, the CDR3 is TGTGCCAGCAGCTTAAAACCGCAGGGCTGGAACACTGAAGCTTTCTTT. The full variable domain, with the rest looked up from reference TRBV7-2 and TRBJ1-1, is GAGVSQSPSNKVTEKGKDVELRCDPISGHTALYWYRQSLGQGLEFLIYFQGNSAPDKSGLPSDRFSAERTGGSVSTLTIQRTQQEDSAVYLCASSLKPQGWNTEAFFGQGTRLTVV.